This T cell receptor beta chain stems from a study of cytomegalovirus exposure and HLA in healthy donors. As for the study in general: Most genotyped donors, roughly 83% of 350 to 500, had Caucasian-associated genetic ancestry. Whole-study findings and limits: Productive rates of about 90% or about 30% were seen for most TCR beta V segments in an earlier analysis. Later work found most CMV-associated TCR beta chains apparently HLA-restricted.

This CDR3 contains 19 residues. V gave up 0 bases and J gave up 1 base, with 21 bases separating them. Germline CDR1 is SGHDN and CDR2 is FVKESK. Vbeta (60) and Jbeta (13) primers were used in the PCR. Some clones are missing from TCRdb's copy, which holds only in-frame ones; the method was immunoSEQ multiplex PCR. This table has over 150,000 clones, less than 90% appearing once. As concerns this clone: Its specificity is unknown.

The receptor was isolated from a boy under 10 years old in good health and CMV-seronegative. The chain employs TRBV14 and TRBJ1-1; the D is unclear. The sample was PBMCs. Written as DNA, the CDR3 is TGTGCCAGCAGCCAAGATGGACTACCTTATCGTATCCCGAACACTGAAGCTTTCTTT. It translates to CASSQDGLPYRIPNTEAFF.